The text below deals with one T cell receptor beta chain. The antigen is unknown. Added to each PCR by spiking were synthetic TCR analog templates. Generated by immunoSEQ multiplex PCR, the TCRdb table keeps only in-frame clones and is missing some. The sample lists about 87,000 clones; less than 90% were seen once. The data are from a study of PD-L1 blockade in urothelial cancer. Study context: Blood-derived samples held a median roughly 150,000 T cells.

Germline V gene lookup returns CDR1 MDHEN and CDR2 SYDVKM. Trimming shortened V by 6 bases and J by 0 bases, and 21 bases separated the two germline ends. This CDR3 is 18 amino acids long. The study's findings and limits: Enhanced expansion of tumor-associated blood clones at 3 weeks characterized durable-benefit patients.

The time point: pretreatment peripheral blood. The patients' disease, urothelial carcinoma, was locally advanced or metastatic. This sequence originates from a man between 60 and 75 years old with urothelial cancer. The J gene is TRBJ1-5, the V gene TRBV28, with D perhaps TRBD1 (6 bases). Material: PBMCs, obtained around atezolizumab (anti-PD-L1) treatment. CDR3 DNA sequence: TGTGCCAGCAGCCCGATAAATTGGAGGACAGATAGCAATCAGCCCCAGCATTTT. Translated: CASSPINWRTDSNQPQHF.